This T cell receptor (beta chain) was identified during a study of T cells in Graves' hyperthyroidism and ophthalmopathy. The investigators amplified TCR beta CDR3 regions from RNA transcripts. Using the HTBI primer set, a first-round RT-PCR was run on the TCR CDR3. Via MiXCR, TCRdb re-called the multiplex PCR reads, giving one row per CDR3 protein. The repertoire includes 380,000 or so distinct CDR3 sequences, approximately 19% of them detected once, and 3% to 4.5% sits in the top ten. The receptor comes from a woman younger than 35 with Graves' hyperthyroidism. The sequenced sample was blood.

The CDR3 DNA reads TGTGCCAGCAGCTTAGAGCAGGGGGCTTCCTACGAGCAGTACTTC. Residues: CASSLEQGASYEQYF. The chain combines TRBV7-2 with TRBJ2-7, with 8 bases matching TRBD1. Germline values: CDR1 SGHTA, CDR2 FQGNSA. The CDR3 totals 15 residues. V lost 1 base to trimming and J lost 1 base; unmatched junction nucleotides: 3.